A selection of T cell receptor beta chains follows, all from one sample in a study of cytomegalovirus exposure and HLA in healthy donors. Profiled with immunoSEQ multiplex PCR; TCRdb holds only in-frame clones, not every one. The repertoire holds 150,000 or so clones, with over 60% as singletons. The material sequenced was PBMCs. The receptor set was obtained from a woman aged 25 to 39 in good health and CMV-seronegative. Both conserved end residues are part of each CDR3.

TRBV11-1,TRBJ2-7,CASSLFRGEPYEQYF
TRBV7-7,TRBJ2-3,CASSLDRGADTQYF
TRBV7-3,TRBJ2-1,CASSRDYNNEQFF
TRBV6-1,TRBJ1-2,CASKTMTDFYGYTF
TRBV11-1,TRBJ1-1,CASSSTGQIRTEAFF
TRBV15,TRBJ2-5,CATSRDRLAGVLETQYF
TRBV6-1,TRBJ1-5,CASSTTGFYQPQHF
TRBV6-6,TRBJ2-5,CASSYPMEGAETQYF
TRBV6-6,TRBJ1-5,CASEYDRGFNQPQHF
TRBV10-3,TRBJ2-2,CAISESSAEQGTGELFF
TRBV29-1,TRBJ2-5,CSARGGGQETQYF
TRBV29-1,TRBJ2-3,CSASGASGGTDTQYF
TRBV7-9,TRBJ1-2,CASSSGRDREDYGYTF
TRBV7-8,TRBJ2-1,CASSLDRGEYNEQFF
TRBV5-8,TRBJ1-1,CASSLRTGLEAFF
TRBV6-1,TRBJ1-5,CASSELAGYPNQPQHF
TRBV7-2,TRBJ1-2,CASSLAGTGVYGYTF
TRBV4-2,TRBJ1-2,CASSQVGEGSNYGYTF
TRBV6-1,TRBJ1-1,CASSKTGGITEAFF
TRBV30,TRBJ1-1,CAWSVRPWLGGTEAFF
TRBV14,TRBJ1-1,CASSQDQRLNTEAFF
TRBV28,TRBJ2-6,CASRTGVSGANVLTF
TRBV5-5,TRBJ2-7,CASSLAESGPVREQYF
TRBV14,TRBJ1-4,CASSQDPRTTATNEKLFF
TRBV5-6,TRBJ1-2,CASSQAGQTTNYGYTF
TRBV29-1,TRBJ1-2,CSVEEGQGILCGYTF
TRBV12-5,TRBJ1-4,CASGQRQNEKLFF
TRBV28,TRBJ1-2,CASSPGLGQGIVGYTF
TRBV30,TRBJ1-2,CAWNRDGYTF
TRBV5-6,TRBJ1-4,CASSTTEKLFF
TRBV5-4,TRBJ2-7,CASSETSATYEQYF
TRBV4-2,TRBJ2-7,CASSQARTTMGVEQYF